This T cell receptor beta chain is from a study of blood T cells in healthy people across ages. The CDR3 length is 13 residues. Germline CDR1 reads MNHEY; CDR2 reads SMNVEV (reference sequence). Combining a sample-barcoded 5' primer with a J-beta primer mix, a second PCR ran for roughly 6 to 11 cycles. TCRdb fed the 5' RACE reads into MiXCR, producing one record per CDR3 protein. The sample contains more than 800,000 distinct CDR3 sequences, 45% of which appear only once. As concerns this clonotype: The junction does not match germline at one end; this may be a read error.

The chain has TRBV27 and TRBJ2-2; D may be TRBD1 or TRBD2 (7 bases each). Sample: blood. This sequence was found in a woman aged 55-70 years in good health. The CDR3 reads CASSPGGAGEPFF. CDR3 nucleotides: TGTGCCAGCAGCCCAGGGGGGGCCGGGGAGCCGTTTTTT.